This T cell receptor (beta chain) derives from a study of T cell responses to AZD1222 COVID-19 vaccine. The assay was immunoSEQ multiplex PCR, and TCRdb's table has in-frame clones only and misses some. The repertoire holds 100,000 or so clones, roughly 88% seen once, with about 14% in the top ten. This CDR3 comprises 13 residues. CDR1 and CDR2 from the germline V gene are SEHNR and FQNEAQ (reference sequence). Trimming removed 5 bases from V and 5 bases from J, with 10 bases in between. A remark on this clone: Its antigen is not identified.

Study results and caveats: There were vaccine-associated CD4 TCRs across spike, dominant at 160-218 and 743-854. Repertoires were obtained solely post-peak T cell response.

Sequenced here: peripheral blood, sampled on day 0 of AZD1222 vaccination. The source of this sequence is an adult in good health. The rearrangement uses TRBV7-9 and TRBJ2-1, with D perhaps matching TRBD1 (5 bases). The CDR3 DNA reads TGTGCCAGCAGCCTCCCAGGGAACAATGAGCAGTTCTTC. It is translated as CASSLPGNNEQFF.